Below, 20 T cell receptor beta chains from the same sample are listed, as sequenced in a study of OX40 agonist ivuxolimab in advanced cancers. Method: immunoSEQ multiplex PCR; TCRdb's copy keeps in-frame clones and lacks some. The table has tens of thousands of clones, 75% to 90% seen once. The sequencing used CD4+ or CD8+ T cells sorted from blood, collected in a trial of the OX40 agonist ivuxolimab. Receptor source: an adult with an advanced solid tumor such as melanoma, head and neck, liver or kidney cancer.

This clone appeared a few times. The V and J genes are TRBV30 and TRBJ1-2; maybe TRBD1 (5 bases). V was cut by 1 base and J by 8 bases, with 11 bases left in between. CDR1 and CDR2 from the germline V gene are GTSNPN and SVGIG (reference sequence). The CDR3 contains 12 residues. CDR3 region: CAWSGSWGGYTF. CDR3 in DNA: TGTGCCTGGAGTGGGTCCTGGGGGGGCTACACCTTC.

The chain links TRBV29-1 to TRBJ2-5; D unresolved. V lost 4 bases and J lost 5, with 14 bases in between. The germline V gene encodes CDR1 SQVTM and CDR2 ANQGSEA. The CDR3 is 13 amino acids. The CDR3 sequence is CSVVWARWETQYF. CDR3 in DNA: TGCAGCGTTGTGTGGGCCCGGTGGGAGACCCAGTACTTC.

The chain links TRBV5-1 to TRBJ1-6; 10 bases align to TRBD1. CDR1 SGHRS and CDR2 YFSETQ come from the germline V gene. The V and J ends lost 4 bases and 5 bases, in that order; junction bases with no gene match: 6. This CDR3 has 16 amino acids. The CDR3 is CASSRGQGVDNSPLHF. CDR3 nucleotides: TGCGCCAGCAGCCGCGGACAGGGGGTCGATAATTCACCCCTCCACTTT.

The DNA of the CDR3 is TGTGCCAGCAGTTTGACAGAGTTATCACAGGGACTTAACTATGGCTACACCTTC. This encodes CASSLTELSQGLNYGYTF. This chain joins TRBV28 and TRBJ1-2, with a tentative D call TRBD1 (6 bases). V was pared by 3 bases and J by 1 base, with 21 bases between. From germline, CDR1 is MDHEN and CDR2 SYDVKM. This CDR3 region has 18 residues.

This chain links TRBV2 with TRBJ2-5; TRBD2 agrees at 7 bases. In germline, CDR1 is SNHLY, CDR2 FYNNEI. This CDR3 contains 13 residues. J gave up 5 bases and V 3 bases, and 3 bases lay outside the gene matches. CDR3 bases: TGTGCCAGCAGTGAGGGAGGGAGGGAGACCCAGTACTTC. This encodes CASSEGGRETQYF.

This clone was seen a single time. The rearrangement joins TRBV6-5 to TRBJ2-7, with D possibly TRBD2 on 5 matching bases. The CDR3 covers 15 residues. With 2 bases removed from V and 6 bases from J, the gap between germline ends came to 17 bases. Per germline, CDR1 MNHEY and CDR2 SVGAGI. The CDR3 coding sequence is TGTGCCAGCAGTTACACTCGTTCCGGGGTCGGCGAGCAGTACTTC. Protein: CASSYTRSGVGEQYF.

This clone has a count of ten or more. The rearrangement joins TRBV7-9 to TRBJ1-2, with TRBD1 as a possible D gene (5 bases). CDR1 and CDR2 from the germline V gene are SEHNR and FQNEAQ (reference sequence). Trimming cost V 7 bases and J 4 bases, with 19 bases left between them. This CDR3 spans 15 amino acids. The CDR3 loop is CASTLSREGGYGYTF. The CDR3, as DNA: TGTGCCAGCACCCTCTCCAGGGAAGGCGGCTATGGCTACACCTTC.

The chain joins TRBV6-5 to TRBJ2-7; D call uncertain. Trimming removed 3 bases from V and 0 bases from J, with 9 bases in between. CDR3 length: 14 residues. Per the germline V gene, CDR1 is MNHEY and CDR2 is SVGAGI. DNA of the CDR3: TGTGCCAGCAGTTATGAGTACAGCTCCTACGAGCAGTACTTC. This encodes CASSYEYSSYEQYF.

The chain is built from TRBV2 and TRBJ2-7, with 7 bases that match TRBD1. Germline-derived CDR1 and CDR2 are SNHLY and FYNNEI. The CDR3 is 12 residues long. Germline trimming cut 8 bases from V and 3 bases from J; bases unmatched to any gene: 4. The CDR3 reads CASRDSLYEQYF. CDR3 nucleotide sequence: TGTGCCAGCCGGGACAGTCTCTACGAGCAGTACTTC.

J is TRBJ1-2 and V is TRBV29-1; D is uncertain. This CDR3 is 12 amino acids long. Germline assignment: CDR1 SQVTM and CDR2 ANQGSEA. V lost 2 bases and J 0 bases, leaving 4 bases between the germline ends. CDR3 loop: CSVERTNYGYTF. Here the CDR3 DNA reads TGCAGCGTTGAACGGACTAACTATGGCTACACCTTC.

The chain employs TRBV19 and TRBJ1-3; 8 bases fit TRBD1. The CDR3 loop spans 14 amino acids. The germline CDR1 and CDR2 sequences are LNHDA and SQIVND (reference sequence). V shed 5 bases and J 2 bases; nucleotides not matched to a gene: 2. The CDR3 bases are TGTGCCAGTAGTCCGACAGGGGCTGGAAACACCATATATTTT. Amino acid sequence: CASSPTGAGNTIYF.

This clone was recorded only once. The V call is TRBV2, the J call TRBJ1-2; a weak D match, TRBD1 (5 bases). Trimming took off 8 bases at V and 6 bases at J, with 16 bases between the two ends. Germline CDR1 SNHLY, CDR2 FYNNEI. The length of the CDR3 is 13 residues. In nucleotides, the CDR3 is TGTGCCAGCTTCTGGGGGTTGTTGGATGGCTACACCTTC. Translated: CASFWGLLDGYTF.

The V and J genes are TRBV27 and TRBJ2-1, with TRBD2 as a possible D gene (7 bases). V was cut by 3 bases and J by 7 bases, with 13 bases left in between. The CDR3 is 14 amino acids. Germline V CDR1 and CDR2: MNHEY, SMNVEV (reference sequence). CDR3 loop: CASSFLGGENEQFF. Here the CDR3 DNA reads TGTGCCAGCAGTTTCCTAGGGGGGGAAAATGAGCAGTTCTTC.

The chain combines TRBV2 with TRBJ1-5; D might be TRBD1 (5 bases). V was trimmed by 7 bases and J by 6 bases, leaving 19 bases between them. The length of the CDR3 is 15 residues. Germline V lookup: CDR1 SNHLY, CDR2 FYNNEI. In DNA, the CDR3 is TGTGCCAGCACTAGATTGGGGACCCTCGGTCAGCCCCAGCATTTT. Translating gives CASTRLGTLGQPQHF.

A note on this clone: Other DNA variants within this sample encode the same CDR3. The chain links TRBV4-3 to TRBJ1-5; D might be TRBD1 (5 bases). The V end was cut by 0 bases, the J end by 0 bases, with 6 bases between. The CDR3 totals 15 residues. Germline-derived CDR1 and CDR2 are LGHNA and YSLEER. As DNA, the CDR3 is TGCGCCAGCAGCCAAGATGGACATAGCAATCAGCCCCAGCATTTT. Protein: CASSQDGHSNQPQHF.

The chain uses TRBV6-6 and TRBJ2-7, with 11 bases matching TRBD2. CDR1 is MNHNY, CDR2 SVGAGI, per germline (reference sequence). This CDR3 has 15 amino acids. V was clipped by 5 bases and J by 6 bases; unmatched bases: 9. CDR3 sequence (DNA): TGTGCCAGCAGTATACTAGCGGGAGTAGCTGGCGAGCAGTACTTC. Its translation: CASSILAGVAGEQYF.

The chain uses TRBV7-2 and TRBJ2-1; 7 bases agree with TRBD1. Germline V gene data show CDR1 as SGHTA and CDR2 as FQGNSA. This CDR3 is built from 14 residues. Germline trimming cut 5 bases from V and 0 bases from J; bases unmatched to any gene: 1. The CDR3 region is CASSRTGSYNEQFF. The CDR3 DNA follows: TGTGCCAGCAGCCGGACAGGCTCCTACAATGAGCAGTTCTTC.

Here the CDR3 reads CASSSYQGFGDEKLFF. CDR3 sequence (DNA): TGTGCCAGCAGTTCCTACCAGGGATTTGGGGATGAAAAACTGTTTTTT. This chain uses TRBV27 with TRBJ1-4; perhaps TRBD1 as D (5 bases). The CDR3 sequence is 16 residues long. Germline-derived CDR1 and CDR2 are MNHEY and SMNVEV (reference sequence). The ends were cut back, 4 bases at V and 6 bases at J, with 18 bases in the middle.

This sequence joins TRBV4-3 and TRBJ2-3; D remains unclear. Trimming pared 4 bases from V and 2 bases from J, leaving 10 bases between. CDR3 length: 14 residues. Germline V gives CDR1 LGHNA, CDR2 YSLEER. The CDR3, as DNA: TGCGCCAGCAGCCCTACCTGGCCCACAGATACGCAGTATTTT. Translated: CASSPTWPTDTQYF.

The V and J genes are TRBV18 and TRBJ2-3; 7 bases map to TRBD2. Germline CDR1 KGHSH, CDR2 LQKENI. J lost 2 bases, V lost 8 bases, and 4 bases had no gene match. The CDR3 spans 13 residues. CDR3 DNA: TGTGCCAGCACTCAGCGGGACACAGATACGCAGTATTTT. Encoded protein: CASTQRDTDTQYF.